This T cell receptor (beta chain) comes out of a study of early T cells in non-severe SARS-CoV-2 infection. Study-level information: RNA in bulk from unsorted whole blood was sequenced, and chains were unpaired.

This clonotype was observed many times. MiXCR was run by TCRdb on the 5' RACE reads, yielding one entry per CDR3 protein. Of fewer than 70,000 distinct CDR3 sequences in the sample, roughly an eighth were seen once. The V gene lost 6 bases and the J gene lost 6 bases, with 15 bases spanning the gap. CDR1 MNHEY and CDR2 SVGEGT come from the germline V gene. This CDR3 has 14 residues. Sequencing was done on a sample of whole blood. The receptor was derived from an adult who was a healthcare worker with PCR-confirmed SARS-CoV-2 infection or an uninfected control (not recorded which). The chain links TRBV6-2 or TRBV6-3 to TRBJ1-3; D is perhaps TRBD1 (6 bases). The CDR3 coding sequence is TGTGCCAGCAGCTGGAGGGGGACTACAAACACCATATATTTT. This sequence encodes CASSWRGTTNTIYF.